These 29 T cell receptor beta chains were all obtained from the same sample, sequenced in a study of blood T cells in healthy people across ages. A second PCR, run for about 7 to 11 cycles, used a sample-barcoded 5' primer plus a J-beta primer mix. TCRdb re-called the 5' RACE reads through MiXCR, storing one row per CDR3 protein. The top ten clones hold 30% to 45% of a sample with approximately 600,000 distinct CDR3 sequences, 58% of them seen once. Sequencing was performed on blood. Source of these receptors: a man in his fifties or sixties in good health.

The chain carries TRBV5-1 and TRBJ2-2; D is perhaps TRBD1 or TRBD2 (5 bases each). V lost 9 bases to trimming and J lost 4 bases, with 13 bases between them. In germline, CDR1 is SGHRS, CDR2 YFSETQ. The CDR3 runs to 13 residues. In DNA, the CDR3 is TGCGCCAACCGGGACGTGGGCACCGGGGAGCTGTTTTTT. Its translation: CANRDVGTGELFF.

This clonotype was seen only once. The J gene is TRBJ2-1, the V gene TRBV11-2; 7 bases agree with TRBD1. Germline-derived CDR1 and CDR2 are SGHAT and FQNNGV. The CDR3 contains 13 residues. Trimming removed 5 bases from V and 8 bases from J; junction bases left unmatched: 6. The CDR3 here is CASSPDRDHEQFF. CDR3 in DNA: TGTGCCAGCAGCCCTGACAGGGACCATGAGCAGTTCTTC.

J is TRBJ1-6 and V is TRBV20-1; D unclear. This CDR3 has 15 residues. The germline V and J ends were trimmed by 6 bases and 7 bases, with 19 bases remaining between them. Germline loops: CDR1 DFQATT, CDR2 SNEGSKA (reference sequence). The CDR3 loop reads CSASGALRANSPLHF. As DNA, the CDR3 is TGCAGTGCAAGCGGCGCCCTGAGGGCCAATTCACCCCTCCACTTT.

This clonotype was recorded many times. The chain links TRBV10-3 to TRBJ2-5; TRBD1 is a possible D gene (6 bases). Germline CDR1 reads ENHRY; CDR2 reads SYGVKD. Trimming removed 3 bases from V and 0 bases from J, with 11 bases in between. The CDR3 consists of 15 residues. DNA for the CDR3: TGTGCCATCAGTGACCCGGACAGAGACCAAGAGACCCAGTACTTC. Translated: CAISDPDRDQETQYF.

V and J are TRBV6-5 and TRBJ1-1; TRBD1 is a possible D gene (6 bases). Germline V CDR1 and CDR2: MNHEY, SVGAGI. This CDR3 has 14 residues. V lost 2 bases and J lost 1, with 8 bases in between. CDR3 nucleotide sequence: TGTGCCAGCAGTTACATACAGGGGAACACTGAAGCTTTCTTT. It translates to CASSYIQGNTEAFF.

This clonotype was seen just once. A much larger clone lies one base from this, so it may be a read error. V usage is TRBV29-1 and J usage is TRBJ2-5; the D gene is possibly TRBD1 (5 bases). The CDR3 has 12 amino acids. Germline V CDR1 and CDR2: SQVTM, ANQGSEA. Trimming stripped 3 bases from V and 3 bases from J, with 8 bases between. The CDR3 reads CSVEEGEETQYF. In nucleotides, the CDR3 is TGCAGCGTTGAGGAAGGGGAAGAGACCCAGTACTTC.

This clonotype came up a few times. The rearrangement links TRBV2 to TRBJ1-4; a possible D gene is TRBD1 (6 bases). Germline V gene data show CDR1 as SNHLY and CDR2 as FYNNEI. The CDR3 contains 13 residues. V was cut by 6 bases and J by 4 bases, with 9 bases left in between. The CDR3 protein is CASRQGVNEKLFF. The CDR3 nucleotides read TGTGCCAGCAGACAGGGCGTTAATGAAAAACTGTTTTTT.

The rearrangement links TRBV9 to TRBJ2-1, with 9 bases matching TRBD2. The J segment lost 0 bases and the V segment lost 1 base, leaving 8 bases of the junction unmatched. The CDR3 has 18 amino acids. CDR1 and CDR2 from the germline V gene are SGDLS and YYNGEE. The CDR3 DNA is TGTGCCAGCAGCGTAATCGGCGGGGGGGCGGGCTCCTACAATGAGCAGTTCTTC. Encoded protein: CASSVIGGGAGSYNEQFF.

This clonotype was detected a few times. The chain joins TRBV12-3 or TRBV12-4 to TRBJ2-5, with 9 bases matching TRBD1. Trimming removed 4 bases from V and 0 bases from J; junction bases left unmatched: 3. The CDR3 consists of 15 residues. The CDR3 sequence is CASSSWTGDQETQYF. CDR3 coding DNA: TGTGCCAGCAGTTCTTGGACAGGGGACCAAGAGACCCAGTACTTC.

CDR3 nucleotides: TGCAGTGCTAGAGACAGCCGGGGGAGCTCCTACAATGAGCAGTTCTTC. This translates into CSARDSRGSSYNEQFF. V and J are TRBV20-1 and TRBJ2-1, with D possibly TRBD2 on 6 matching bases. Trimming stripped 0 bases from V and 0 bases from J, with 12 bases between. The CDR3 has 16 residues. Per germline, CDR1 DFQATT and CDR2 SNEGSKA (reference sequence).

This chain uses TRBV3-1 with TRBJ2-5; D is undetermined. The CDR3 extends over 13 amino acids. Trimming left V 2 bases short and J 11 bases short, with 15 bases between. Germline CDR1 is LGHDT and CDR2 is YNNKEL (reference sequence). The CDR3 loop reads CASSQSVDNEQYF. The CDR3 DNA reads as TGTGCCAGCAGCCAATCGGTCGACAATGAGCAGTACTTC.

The V gene is TRBV4-1, the J gene TRBJ2-1; TRBD2 matches 14 bases. J gave up 7 bases and V 2 bases, and 4 bases lay outside the gene matches. This CDR3 is built from 16 residues. Germline V gives CDR1 MGHRA, CDR2 YSYEKL. The CDR3 here is CASSQKRTSGGNEQFF. The CDR3 DNA reads as TGCGCCAGCAGCCAAAAAAGGACTAGCGGGGGGAATGAGCAGTTCTTC.

This chain joins TRBV3-1 and TRBJ2-5; TRBD2 matches at 9 bases. Per the germline V gene, CDR1 is LGHDT and CDR2 is YNNKEL (reference sequence). This CDR3 is built from 19 residues. V lost 0 bases to trimming and J lost 5 bases; unmatched junction nucleotides: 16. The CDR3 loop is CASSQDLGASGVYDETQYF. CDR3 nucleotides: TGTGCCAGCAGCCAAGATTTGGGGGCTAGCGGGGTGTACGATGAGACCCAGTACTTC.

The rearrangement links TRBV7-6 to TRBJ2-3, with D maybe TRBD1 (5 bases). Per the germline V gene, CDR1 is SGHVS and CDR2 is FNYEAQ. V was shortened by 5 bases and J by 0 bases, with 15 bases between the two germline ends. This CDR3 region has 16 residues. The CDR3 DNA reads as TGTGCCAGCAGCATGACGTGGGGCACTAGCACAGATACGCAGTATTTT. Protein sequence: CASSMTWGTSTDTQYF.

This clonotype has at least ten counts. The V gene is TRBV11-2, the J gene TRBJ2-7, with 9 bases fitting TRBD1. This CDR3 is 16 amino acids long. V lost 6 bases to trimming and J lost 7 bases; unmatched junction nucleotides: 16. The germline CDR1 and CDR2 sequences are SGHAT and FQNNGV. The CDR3 spells CASRTGGDRAYGEQYF. The CDR3 nucleotides are TGTGCCAGCAGAACAGGGGGGGACAGGGCCTACGGGGAGCAGTACTTC.

The gene calls are TRBV11-2 and TRBJ2-5; 10 nucleotides agree with TRBD1. The ends lost 1 base at V and 1 base at J; junction bases unmatched: 6. Germline lookup yields CDR1 SGHAT and CDR2 FQNNGV. The CDR3 is 17 amino acids. In nucleotides, the CDR3 is TGTGCCAGCAGCTTAGGGGGACAGGGGTCCTTCCAAGAGACCCAGTACTTC. Protein product: CASSLGGQGSFQETQYF.

In this sample, this clonotype turned up a few times. This may come from a read error, since a much larger clone is one base off. The CDR3 region is CSVDLASQQYF. CDR3 bases: TGCAGCGTTGATCTAGCTAGCCAGCAGTACTTC. The chain links TRBV29-1 to TRBJ2-5; TRBD2 is a possible D gene (5 bases). Germline assignment: CDR1 SQVTM and CDR2 ANQGSEA. V lost 3 bases and J 11 bases, leaving 13 bases between the germline ends. The CDR3 is 11 amino acids.

The V and J genes are TRBV29-1 and TRBJ2-5, with D perhaps given as TRBD1 or TRBD2 (5 bases each). Looked up from germline, CDR1 is SQVTM and CDR2 is ANQGSEA. The CDR3 has 13 residues. V dropped 3 bases and J dropped 5 bases, with 13 bases sitting between them. CDR3 DNA: TGCAGCGTTGACCGGGACCACGGGGAGACCCAGTACTTC. This sequence encodes CSVDRDHGETQYF.

The CDR3 region is CASRETGVYGYTF. As DNA, the CDR3 is TGTGCCAGCAGGGAGACAGGCGTCTATGGCTACACCTTC. The rearrangement joins TRBV2 to TRBJ1-2; D might be TRBD1 (6 bases). Trimming took 6 bases from V and 4 from J, leaving 12 bases between them. Germline V CDR1 and CDR2: SNHLY, FYNNEI. The CDR3 contains 13 residues.

This clonotype has a handful of counts. J is TRBJ2-5 and V is TRBV7-2; 11 nucleotides line up with TRBD2. The CDR3 extends over 17 amino acids. Trimming took 4 bases from V and 3 from J; bases not matched to a gene: 10. Germline V gene sequence: CDR1 SGHTA, CDR2 FQGNSA. The CDR3 sequence is CASSSTISGGVKETQYF. The CDR3 DNA sequence: TGTGCCAGCAGCTCGACAATTAGCGGGGGGGTCAAAGAGACCCAGTACTTC.

The chain uses TRBV6-1 and TRBJ1-2; a weak D match, TRBD1 (6 bases). The CDR3 spans 15 residues. Trimming pared 6 bases from V and 8 bases from J, leaving 22 bases between. Germline loops: CDR1 MNHNS, CDR2 SASEGT. The CDR3 protein is CASRAQGTLGGGYTF. For the CDR3, the DNA is TGTGCCAGCAGGGCCCAGGGGACTCTTGGGGGCGGCTACACCTTC.

The rearrangement links TRBV5-1 to TRBJ2-5; possibly TRBD1 for D (5 bases). The CDR3 is 14 residues long. Trimming cost V 4 bases and J 3 bases, with 13 bases left between them. Germline CDR1 reads SGHRS; CDR2 reads YFSETQ. The CDR3 protein is CASSPPETEETQYF. CDR3 bases: TGCGCCAGCAGCCCCCCCGAGACAGAAGAGACCCAGTACTTC. Looking up the rest from reference TRBV5-1 and TRBJ2-5 gives the full variable domain: KAGVTQTPRYLIKTRGQQVTLSCSPISGHRSVSWYQQTPGQGLQFLFEYFSETQRNKGNFPGRFSGRQFSNSRSEMNVSTLELGDSALYLCASSPPETEETQYFGPGTRLLVL.

This clonotype has a handful of counts. The chain recombines TRBV25-1 with TRBJ1-1; 8 bases are a match to TRBD1. This CDR3 region has 14 residues. Trimming removed 5 bases from V and 5 bases from J; junction bases left unmatched: 7. Germline V gives CDR1 MGHDK, CDR2 SYGVNS. CDR3: CASSQGQGGTEAFF. CDR3 DNA sequence: TGTGCCAGCAGTCAAGGACAGGGAGGGACTGAAGCTTTCTTT.

This chain joins TRBV20-1 and TRBJ1-5, with TRBD1 matching over 8 bases. Per germline, CDR1 DFQATT and CDR2 SNEGSKA (reference sequence). This CDR3 region has 16 residues. V trimming: 4 bases; J trimming: 0 bases; junction bases outside the gene matches: 8. The CDR3 spells CSATLPTGVSNQPQHF. In DNA, the CDR3 is TGCAGTGCTACTCTTCCGACAGGGGTTAGCAATCAGCCCCAGCATTTT.

The CDR3 DNA follows: TGTGCCAGCAGCTTGGCGGGGACAGGGGGCAATGAGCAGTACTTC. Protein sequence: CASSLAGTGGNEQYF. The V gene is TRBV5-4, the J gene TRBJ2-5, with TRBD1 matching over 12 bases. The CDR3 length is 15 residues. The junction had 8 bases not matched to a gene; V was cut back by 0 bases and J by 11 bases. Germline CDR1 reads SGHNT; CDR2 reads YYREEE (reference sequence).

The chain uses TRBV20-1 and TRBJ1-2; D may be TRBD1 (5 bases). The CDR3 extends over 13 amino acids. Between the trimmed V and J ends, which lost 5 bases and 6 bases, there was a span of 16 bases. CDR1 is DFQATT, CDR2 SNEGSKA, per germline (reference sequence). CDR3 nucleotide sequence: TGCAGTGCTGGGGACCCTGGACGGGATGGCTACACCTTC. Translated: CSAGDPGRDGYTF.

This clonotype showed up just a few times. The chain links TRBV6-2 or TRBV6-3 to TRBJ2-7; no firm D call. The germline CDR1 and CDR2 sequences are MNHEY and SVGEGT. The CDR3 is 11 residues long. The V and J ends lost 8 bases and 1 base respectively, with 6 bases between them. The CDR3 protein is CASPRSYEQYF. The CDR3 region has the DNA TGTGCCAGCCCGAGATCCTACGAGCAGTACTTC.

V gene TRBV6-5 combines with J gene TRBJ2-5, with 12 nucleotides matching TRBD2. CDR3 length equals 15 residues. V trimming: 7 bases; J trimming: 5 bases; junction bases outside the gene matches: 8. Germline V gene data show CDR1 as MNHEY and CDR2 as SVGAGI. The CDR3 DNA follows: TGTGCCAGCACTCCTAGCGGGGGGGCTTGGGAGACCCAGTACTTC. Amino acids: CASTPSGGAWETQYF.

The chain's CDR3 is CATQGSSNYGYTF. DNA for the CDR3: TGTGCCACCCAGGGATCCTCTAACTATGGCTACACCTTC. This chain joins TRBV6-5 and TRBJ1-2, with a tentative D call TRBD1 (5 bases). The V end was cut by 10 bases, the J end by 0 bases, with 12 bases between. This CDR3 comprises 13 residues. The germline CDR1 and CDR2 sequences are MNHEY and SVGAGI.